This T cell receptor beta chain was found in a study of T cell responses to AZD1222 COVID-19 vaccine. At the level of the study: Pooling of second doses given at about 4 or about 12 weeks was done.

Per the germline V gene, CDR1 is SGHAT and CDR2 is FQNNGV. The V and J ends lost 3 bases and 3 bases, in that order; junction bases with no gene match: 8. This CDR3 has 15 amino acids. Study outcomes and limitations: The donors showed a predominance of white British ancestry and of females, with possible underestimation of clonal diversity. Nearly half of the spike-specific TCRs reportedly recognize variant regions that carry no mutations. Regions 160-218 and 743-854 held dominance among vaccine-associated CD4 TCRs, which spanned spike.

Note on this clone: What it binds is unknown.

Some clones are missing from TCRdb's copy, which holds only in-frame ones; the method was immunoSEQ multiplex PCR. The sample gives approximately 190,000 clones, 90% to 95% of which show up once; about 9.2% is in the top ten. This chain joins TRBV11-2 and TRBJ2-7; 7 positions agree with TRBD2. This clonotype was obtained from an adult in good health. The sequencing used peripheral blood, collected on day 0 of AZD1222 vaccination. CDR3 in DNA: TGTGCCAGCAGCTTCGCCCGGGACTACTACTACGAGCAGTACTTC. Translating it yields CASSFARDYYYEQYF.